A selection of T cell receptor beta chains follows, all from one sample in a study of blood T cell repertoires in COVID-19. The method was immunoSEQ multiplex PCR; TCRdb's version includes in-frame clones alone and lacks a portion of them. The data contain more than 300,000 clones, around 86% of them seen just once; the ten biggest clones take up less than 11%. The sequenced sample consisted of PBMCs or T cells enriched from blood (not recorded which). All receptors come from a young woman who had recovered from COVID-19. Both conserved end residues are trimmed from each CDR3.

ASGRQSYEQY	TRBV6-5	TRBJ2-7
ASSMGGLGSDTQY	TRBV5-5	TRBJ2-3
ASSLDGQSADTQY	TRBV5-1	TRBJ2-3
ASSPAGADTQY	TRBV28	TRBJ2-3
ASSPQQSYNEQF	TRBV9	TRBJ2-1
AWNLAGFGNTEAF	TRBV30	TRBJ1-1
AISEMIPRDRGFSGEAF	TRBV10-3	TRBJ1-1
ASSQQGTYGYT	TRBV28	TRBJ1-2
ASSIKGTGTTYSNQPQH	TRBV19	TRBJ1-5
ASRASGRMVGELF	TRBV28	TRBJ2-2
ASSPSLSTGWFQETQY	TRBV5-1	TRBJ2-5
ASSLVTNTEAF	TRBV7-3	TRBJ1-1
ASTRGTEAF	TRBV12-3/TRBV12-4	TRBJ1-1
AWRLQGSTEAF	TRBV30	TRBJ1-1
ASGEGGGNTIY	TRBV12-5	TRBJ1-3
ASSQDRFGYGYT	TRBV14	TRBJ1-2
ASSLLTGDTEAF	TRBV4-1	TRBJ1-1
ASSTSRTDISYEQY	TRBV19	TRBJ2-7
ASSPRVDRPNTEAF	TRBV18	TRBJ1-1
ATFDPGQGNYGYT	TRBV19	TRBJ1-2
ASSGSGFNEKLF	TRBV2	TRBJ1-4
ASSLTGYSNQPQH	TRBV5-6	TRBJ1-5
ASSLAGTAGKLF	TRBV7-2	TRBJ1-4
ASSLQGGYEQY	TRBV7-6	TRBJ2-7
ASSSFQGSYNEQF	TRBV27	TRBJ2-1
SVSLRGQGTEAF	TRBV29-1	TRBJ1-1
ASPPRGQSISNQPQH	TRBV28	TRBJ1-5
ASSLALGGQGEGYT	TRBV7-2	TRBJ1-2